The rows below give T cell receptor beta chains drawn from one sample of a study of T cell responses to AZD1222 COVID-19 vaccine. Generated by immunoSEQ multiplex PCR, the TCRdb table keeps only in-frame clones and is missing some. The repertoire includes 100,000 or so clones, just over 85% of them detected once, and roughly 1.4% sits in the top ten. The specimen was peripheral blood, collected on day 0 of AZD1222 vaccination. These receptors were taken from an adult in good health. The CDR3 runs from the conserved cysteine through the conserved F or W. The order of the fields is V gene, clone size, J gene, D gene, CDR3 DNA, CDR3 protein. A D gene is named only where the DNA matches it firmly. Rows give clone size only sometimes, using once, few, many, or a class for an expanded clone.

TRBV28	-	TRBJ1-5	-	TGTGCCAGCAGGTGGGGTAAGACCGTGCCCCAGCATTTT	CASRWGKTVPQHF
TRBV19	few	TRBJ2-7	TRBD1	TGTGCCAGTAGTACAAGCCGGGACAGGGGTCGGTACGAGCAGTACTTC	CASSTSRDRGRYEQYF
TRBV9	-	TRBJ2-6	-	TGTGCCAGCAGCGCGGGGAATCCTGGGGCCAACGTCCTGACTTTC	CASSAGNPGANVLTF
TRBV6-2/TRBV6-3	-	TRBJ2-5	-	TGTGCCAGCAGTTACGACCCCCCACGCATCCAGTACTTC	CASSYDPPRIQYF
TRBV27	once	TRBJ1-1	-	TGTGCCAGCAGACGTATGGGGGACACTGAAGCTTTCTTT	CASRRMGDTEAFF
TRBV18	-	TRBJ2-7	-	TGTGCCAGCTCACAACAGGCCCCCTCCTACGAGCAGTACTTC	CASSQQAPSYEQYF
TRBV27	-	TRBJ2-3	TRBD1	TGTGCCAGCAGTTTGCAGGGGGCGCGTGATACGCAGTATTTT	CASSLQGARDTQYF
TRBV14	-	TRBJ1-2	-	TGTGCCAGCAGCCAAGACAGGGACTCCTATGGCTACACCTTC	CASSQDRDSYGYTF
TRBV4-2	-	TRBJ2-3	TRBD2	TGTGCCAGCAGCCAAACCGGGACTAGCGTTACAGATACGCAGTATTTT	CASSQTGTSVTDTQYF
TRBV9	once	TRBJ2-7	-	TGTGCCAGCAGCGTAGGTTCCGAGCAGTACTTC	CASSVGSEQYF
TRBV7-2	-	TRBJ2-2	TRBD1	TGTGCCAGCAGCTTTTCGTCAGGGGGCACCGGGGAGCTGTTTTTT	CASSFSSGGTGELFF
TRBV5-1	-	TRBJ1-1	TRBD1	TGCGCCAGCAGTCCACAGGGGGCCATTAACACTGAAGCTTTCTTT	CASSPQGAINTEAFF
TRBV10-3	-	TRBJ1-6	-	TGTGCCATCAGTGAGGGTAATTCACCCCTCCACTTT	CAISEGNSPLHF
TRBV18	-	TRBJ1-4	TRBD1	TGTGCCAGCTCACCAGAAGGGGACAGGGGGGCAACTAATGAAAAACTGTTTTTT	CASSPEGDRGATNEKLFF
TRBV5-5	few	TRBJ1-2	-	TGTGCCAGCAGCTTGGTACGGACCTCTAACTATGGCTACACCTTC	CASSLVRTSNYGYTF
TRBV6-2/TRBV6-3	-	TRBJ1-5	-	TGTGCCAGCAGCCCAAGGGTACCGGAGCCCCAGCATTTT	CASSPRVPEPQHF
TRBV28	-	TRBJ2-2	TRBD2	TGTGCCAGCAGTTTATGGGGGCTAGCGGGAGACACCGGGGAGCTGTTTTTT	CASSLWGLAGDTGELFF
TRBV28	-	TRBJ1-6	TRBD1	TGTGCCAGCAGTACCAGGACAGGGGGTAATTCACCCCTCCACTTT	CASSTRTGGNSPLHF
TRBV19	-	TRBJ1-1	-	TGTGCCAGTAGTATTCAGCCGGGACCTAACACTGAAGCTTTCTTT	CASSIQPGPNTEAFF
TRBV19	-	TRBJ2-1	-	TGTGCCAGTAGTATTGGTTTCCGGGGAGGGGGCAATGAGCAGTTCTTC	CASSIGFRGGGNEQFF
TRBV30	-	TRBJ2-2	-	TGTGCCTGGAGTCTGAGTCGCAGGGGAACGGCCGGGGAGCTGTTTTTT	CAWSLSRRGTAGELFF
TRBV6-6	-	TRBJ1-6	-	TGTGCCAGCAGTGGGGGGGAGAATTCACCCCTCCACTTT	CASSGGENSPLHF
TRBV18	-	TRBJ1-1	TRBD1	TGTGCCAGCTCGCCCGGGACAGGGAACACTGAAGCTTTCTTT	CASSPGTGNTEAFF
TRBV4-1	-	TRBJ1-2	-	TGCGCCAGCAGAGGAATTCATGGCTACACCTTC	CASRGIHGYTF